Following are 32 T cell receptor beta chains from one sample sequenced in a study of radiotherapy plus CTLA-4 blockade in lung cancer. TCRdb's table, derived via immunoSEQ multiplex PCR, lists solely in-frame clones and lacks some. The data contain some 110,000 clones, around 75% of them singletons. The sequenced sample was peripheral blood, obtained from a patient treated with radiotherapy plus ipilimumab. Receptors originate from a human donor with non-small cell lung cancer who had a partial response to radiotherapy plus ipilimumab.

The chain joins TRBV7-2 to TRBJ2-3; maybe TRBD2 (5 bases). From germline, CDR1 is SGHTA and CDR2 FQGNSA. CDR3 size: 16 residues. The V and J ends lost 5 bases and 1 base respectively, with 16 bases between them. CDR3 in amino acids: CASSRRVAIGTDTQYF. Written as DNA, the CDR3 is TGTGCCAGCAGCCGACGTGTAGCGATAGGCACAGATACGCAGTATTTT.

This sequence joins TRBV5-1 and TRBJ1-3, with 7 bases identical to TRBD1. CDR1 is SGHRS, CDR2 YFSETQ, per germline. The V segment lost 4 bases and the J segment 0 bases; nucleotides outside the gene matches: 7. This CDR3 has 16 residues. The CDR3 region is CASSLNTGVSGNTIYF. Here the CDR3 DNA reads TGCGCCAGCAGCCTCAATACAGGGGTCTCTGGAAACACCATATATTTT.

The rearrangement uses TRBV7-2 and TRBJ2-2, with 11 bases fitting TRBD1. The CDR3 totals 14 residues. Germline CDR1 is SGHTA and CDR2 is FQGNSA. J lost 7 bases, V lost 5 bases, and 3 bases had no gene match. CDR3 DNA: TGTGCCAGCAGCCCGGACAGGGGGCTCGGGGAGCTGTTTTTT. Its translation is CASSPDRGLGELFF.

The genes are TRBV10-3 and TRBJ2-3; 9 bases map to TRBD2. The CDR3 spans 14 residues. Germline assignment: CDR1 ENHRY and CDR2 SYGVKD. Losses at the gene ends were 4 bases for V and 4 bases for J; bases not matched to a gene: 3. CDR3 sequence (DNA): TGTGCCATCAGTGCGGGACTAGCACCAGATACGCAGTATTTT. This encodes CAISAGLAPDTQYF.

The CDR3 protein is CASSQPGTGVYYGYTF. Here the CDR3 DNA reads TGTGCCAGCAGCCAGCCGGGGACAGGGGTTTACTATGGCTACACCTTC. J is TRBJ1-2 and V is TRBV5-4; 10 nucleotides agree with TRBD1. Germline V CDR1 and CDR2: SGHNT, YYREEE (reference sequence). The CDR3 spans 16 residues. The trim removed 4 bases at V and 3 bases at J, leaving 9 bases unmatched. Using reference TRBV5-4 and TRBJ1-2 for the parts outside the CDR3, the full variable domain is ETGVTQSPTHLIKTRGQQVTLRCSSQSGHNTVSWYQQALGQGPQFIFQYYREEENGRGNFPPRFSGLQFPNYSSELNVNALELDDSALYLCASSQPGTGVYYGYTFGSGTRLTVV.

The V call is TRBV18, the J call TRBJ2-3; no reliable D call. Germline lookup yields CDR1 KGHSH and CDR2 LQKENI. CDR3 size: 15 residues. V gave up 3 bases and J gave up 6 bases, with 16 bases separating them. CDR3 loop: CASSPPQRAWDTQYF. DNA for the CDR3: TGTGCCAGCTCACCCCCCCAGCGTGCGTGGGATACGCAGTATTTT.

As for this clone: An end of the junction does not agree with germline; a read error may underlie this. The chain is built from TRBV15 and TRBJ1-1; D perhaps matches TRBD1 (6 bases). Germline V gene data show CDR1 as LNHNV and CDR2 as YYDKDF (reference sequence). There are 16 residues in the CDR3. CDR3 protein: CATSRDLWQGNSEAFF. As DNA, the CDR3 is TGTGCCACCAGCAGAGATCTCTGGCAGGGGAACTCTGAAGCTTTCTTT.

This chain uses TRBV28 with TRBJ2-7, with D possibly TRBD2 on 7 matching bases. The V gene lost 7 bases and the J gene lost 1 base, with 20 bases spanning the gap. Germline assignment: CDR1 MDHEN and CDR2 SYDVKM. This CDR3 is 16 amino acids long. The CDR3 loop reads CASTSWGGRVSYEQYV. CDR3 DNA: TGTGCCAGCACCTCTTGGGGGGGGCGAGTTTCCTACGAGCAGTACGTC.

This clone was counted once. The V call is TRBV9, the J call TRBJ2-1; the match to TRBD2 covers 10 bases. CDR3 length: 14 amino acids. Germline V gene data show CDR1 as SGDLS and CDR2 as YYNGEE. This CDR3 reads CARGRIAGGNEQFF. The CDR3 DNA follows: TGTGCAAGGGGTCGGATAGCGGGAGGCAATGAGCAGTTCTTC.

This sequence joins TRBV5-1 and TRBJ2-1; 8 bases map to TRBD2. This CDR3 has 14 residues. The trim removed 1 base at V and 6 bases at J, leaving 3 bases unmatched. Looked up from germline, CDR1 is SGHRS and CDR2 is YFSETQ. CDR3 sequence reads: CASSLTRGGNEQFF. CDR3 DNA: TGCGCCAGCAGCTTGACCCGGGGGGGCAATGAGCAGTTCTTC. Full variable domain (missing parts from reference TRBV5-1 and TRBJ2-1): KAGVTQTPRYLIKTRGQQVTLSCSPISGHRSVSWYQQTPGQGLQFLFEYFSETQRNKGNFPGRFSGRQFSNSRSEMNVSTLELGDSALYLCASSLTRGGNEQFFGPGTRLTVL.

Ten or more counts support this clone. The chain combines TRBV7-9 with TRBJ1-4; 9 bases align to TRBD1. V was clipped by 4 bases and J by 7 bases; unmatched bases: 13. Per germline, CDR1 SEHNR and CDR2 FQNEAQ (reference sequence). The CDR3 sequence is 17 residues long. DNA of the CDR3: TGTGCCAGCAGCTCCCTTCAGAGGGGACAGGGAGGTGAAAAACTGTTTTTT. It yields the protein CASSSLQRGQGGEKLFF.

The chain employs TRBV18 and TRBJ1-2; D is perhaps TRBD1 (5 bases). In germline, CDR1 is KGHSH, CDR2 LQKENI. V shed 3 bases and J shed 4 bases, with 12 bases lying between them. The CDR3 runs 14 residues. CDR3 region: CASSPRRDGYGYTF. The CDR3 nucleotides are TGTGCCAGCTCACCCCGGCGGGACGGCTATGGCTACACCTTC.

This rearrangement joins TRBV6-1 to TRBJ1-2; D might be TRBD1 (5 bases). From germline, CDR1 is MNHNS and CDR2 SASEGT. The CDR3 is made up of 15 amino acids. The ends were cut back, 5 bases at V and 4 bases at J, with 17 bases in the middle. The CDR3 here is CASSSGPQGLYGYTF. CDR3 nucleotide sequence: TGTGCCAGCAGTTCCGGGCCGCAGGGCCTCTATGGCTACACCTTC.

The rearrangement links TRBV7-2 to TRBJ2-3; 8 bases map to TRBD2. The CDR3 has 15 amino acids. The V gene's germline CDR1 is SGHTA and CDR2 FQGNSA. Trimming took 5 bases from V and 2 from J; bases not matched to a gene: 6. The CDR3 DNA reads TGTGCCAGCAGCCAAAAGCGGGGGTACACAGATACGCAGTATTTT. Its translation is CASSQKRGYTDTQYF.

The chain employs TRBV5-5 and TRBJ2-5, with D hard to call. Trimming shortened V by 1 base and J by 5 bases, and 9 bases separated the two germline ends. Germline V lookup: CDR1 SGHKS, CDR2 YYEKEE (reference sequence). There are 13 residues in the CDR3. The CDR3 DNA reads as TGTGCCAGCAGCTTGTTATCCGGGGAGACCCAGTACTTC. It yields the protein CASSLLSGETQYF.

The chain uses TRBV4-3 and TRBJ1-6; D possibly corresponds to TRBD1 (5 bases). Between the trimmed V and J ends, which lost 0 bases and 6 bases, there was a span of 21 bases. The length of the CDR3 is 19 residues. The germline CDR1 and CDR2 sequences are LGHNA and YSLEER. DNA of the CDR3: TGCGCCAGCAGCCAAGATTGGATTCCGCGGGGGAACAGTAATTCACCCCTCCACTTT. It encodes CASSQDWIPRGNSNSPLHF.

The rearrangement uses TRBV30 and TRBJ1-2; D may be TRBD1 (5 bases). Trimming shortened V by 2 bases and J by 6 bases, and 10 bases separated the two germline ends. Germline CDR1 GTSNPN, CDR2 SVGIG (reference sequence). The CDR3 is 12 residues long. The CDR3 DNA follows: TGTGCCTGGAGTCCCCCAGGGCATGGCTACACCTTC. It is translated as CAWSPPGHGYTF.

The CDR3, as DNA: TGTGCCAGCAGAGGGACACTTTCTGGGGCCAACGTCCTGACTTTC. Amino acids: CASRGTLSGANVLTF. The chain is built from TRBV2 and TRBJ2-6; D possibly corresponds to TRBD1 (6 bases). V lost 6 bases to trimming and J lost 1 base, with 10 bases between them. There are 15 residues in the CDR3. The germline gives CDR1 SNHLY, CDR2 FYNNEI.

This clone is a singleton in its sample. This chain links TRBV27 with TRBJ1-3; unclear D gene. Germline loops: CDR1 MNHEY, CDR2 SMNVEV (reference sequence). This CDR3 is built from 14 residues. V gave up 5 bases and J gave up 7 bases, with 15 bases separating them. CDR3 in amino acids: CASSGLPMGNTIYF. DNA of the CDR3: TGTGCCAGCAGTGGACTGCCGATGGGTAACACCATATATTTT.

The chain has TRBV5-1 and TRBJ2-7; D remains ambiguous. There are 13 residues in the CDR3. The V end was cut by 3 bases, the J end by 2 bases, with 9 bases between. Germline V gives CDR1 SGHRS, CDR2 YFSETQ. The CDR3 DNA follows: TGCGCCAGCAGCTCTCAGGTAACCTACGAGCAGTACTTC. Translation: CASSSQVTYEQYF.

The table lists this clone with a few counts. This chain joins TRBV7-8 and TRBJ1-1; no firm D call. Trimming cost V 8 bases and J 0 bases, with 10 bases left between them. From germline, CDR1 is SGHVS and CDR2 FQNEAQ. This CDR3 comprises 13 residues. Here the CDR3 reads CASGRTMNTEAFF. The CDR3, as DNA: TGTGCCAGCGGCCGGACTATGAACACTGAAGCTTTCTTT.

The rearrangement uses TRBV5-1 and TRBJ2-3; no reliable D call. The germline V and J ends were trimmed by 0 bases and 4 bases, with 12 bases remaining between them. The length of the CDR3 is 15 residues. CDR1 and CDR2 (germline): SGHRS, YFSETQ. The CDR3 nucleotides read TGCGCCAGCAGCTTGGTTGGCTCCGAGGCAGATACGCAGTATTTT. Its translation: CASSLVGSEADTQYF.

A few counts support this clone. The V and J genes are TRBV21-1 and TRBJ2-7; the table assigns TRBD2, which was not confirmed against the DNA. TRBV21-1 represents a pseudogene. The CDR3 has 15 residues. The CDR3 DNA sequence: TGTGCCAGCAGCAATGGCGGGGAGAGCTCCTACGAGCAGTACGTC. Translated: CASSNGGESSYEQYV.

This clone came up a few times. The gene calls are TRBV6-6 and TRBJ2-7; perhaps TRBD2 as D (6 bases). The germline V gene has CDR1 MNHNY and CDR2 SVGAGI (reference sequence). The CDR3 has 16 amino acids. V lost 0 bases and J lost 0, with 12 bases in between. CDR3 sequence reads: CASSYSAGRYSYEQYF. The CDR3 nucleotides are TGTGCCAGCAGTTACTCAGCGGGTAGATACTCCTACGAGCAGTACTTC.

Here the CDR3 DNA reads TGTGCCAGCAGCTCCTGGGGGGGAAAAGTAGGGGAGACCCAGTACTTC. Residues: CASSSWGGKVGETQYF. This sequence joins TRBV7-6 and TRBJ2-5, with 7 bases identical to TRBD2. The V and J ends lost 4 bases and 5 bases, in that order; junction bases with no gene match: 13. Germline V gene data show CDR1 as SGHVS and CDR2 as FNYEAQ. The CDR3 contains 16 residues.

This clone was seen just once. The V gene is TRBV5-1, the J gene TRBJ1-2; D uncertain. Germline CDR1 and CDR2: SGHRS and YFSETQ. Trimming cost V 0 bases and J 5 bases, with 14 bases left between them. The length of the CDR3 is 15 residues. The CDR3 DNA is TGCGCCAGCAGCTTGGCCGGCGGGATGGAGTATGGCTACACCTTC. Translating it yields CASSLAGGMEYGYTF.

The J gene is TRBJ2-7, the V gene TRBV27; TRBD1 matches at 9 bases. The CDR3 is 14 residues long. V lost 5 bases and J lost 7; bases outside the gene matches: 9. Germline CDR1 reads MNHEY; CDR2 reads SMNVEV (reference sequence). DNA of the CDR3: TGTGCCAGCAGTGACTTACAGGGGGCGCGGGAGCAGTACTTC. Its translation is CASSDLQGAREQYF.

The chain carries TRBV7-2 and TRBJ1-2; D gene ambiguous. The CDR3 is 14 amino acids. Germline V gives CDR1 SGHTA, CDR2 FQGNSA. V dropped 2 bases and J dropped 7 bases, with 14 bases sitting between them. This chain's CDR3 is CASSLNMAIFGYTF. CDR3 coding DNA: TGTGCCAGCAGCTTAAACATGGCAATCTTTGGCTACACCTTC.

This clone was observed a single time. The V call is TRBV2, the J call TRBJ1-4; 11 bases agree with TRBD1. Trimming at V came to 11 bases and at J to 8 bases, leaving 16 bases not matched to a gene. The length of the CDR3 is 16 residues. CDR1 is SNHLY and CDR2 is FYNNEI in the germline V gene. The CDR3 sequence: CAGIEGGQGVGEKLFF. Written as DNA, the CDR3 is TGTGCCGGAATCGAGGGGGGACAGGGGGTCGGAGAAAAACTGTTTTTT.

In nucleotides, the CDR3 is TGTGCCAGCAGTGTACAGGGGAAGAACACTGAAGCTTTCTTT. Translating it yields CASSVQGKNTEAFF. The chain combines TRBV6-1 with TRBJ1-1, with 7 bases lining up with TRBD1. The CDR3 consists of 14 residues. The V gene's germline CDR1 is MNHNS and CDR2 SASEGT. Trimming cost V 4 bases and J 1 base; bases outside gene matches: 3.

The chain recombines TRBV4-1 with TRBJ2-1; 8 bases map to TRBD1. This CDR3 is 16 amino acids long. The trim removed 4 bases at V and 6 bases at J, leaving 11 bases unmatched. Germline V lookup: CDR1 MGHRA, CDR2 YSYEKL. The CDR3 coding sequence is TGCGCCAGCAGCCCATACTACACAGGGGGTATCAATGAGCAGTTCTTC. Translating gives CASSPYYTGGINEQFF.

This chain links TRBV7-9 with TRBJ2-7; TRBD1 agrees at 10 bases. The junction had 5 bases not matched to a gene; V was cut back by 1 base and J by 2 bases. The CDR3 contains 16 residues. The germline gives CDR1 SEHNR, CDR2 FQNEAQ (reference sequence). CDR3 residues: CASSLEQGQGTYEQYF. Written as DNA, the CDR3 is TGTGCCAGCAGCTTAGAACAGGGACAGGGGACCTACGAGCAGTACTTC.